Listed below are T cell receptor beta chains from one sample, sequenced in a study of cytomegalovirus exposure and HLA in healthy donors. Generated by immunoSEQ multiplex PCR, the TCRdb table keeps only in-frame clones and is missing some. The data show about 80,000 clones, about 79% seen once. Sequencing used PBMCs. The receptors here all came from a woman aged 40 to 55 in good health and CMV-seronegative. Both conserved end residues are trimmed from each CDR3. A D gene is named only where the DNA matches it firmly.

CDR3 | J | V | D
ASSLSRLRSSYEQY | TRBJ2-7 | TRBV28 | -
ASSFRTENYGYT | TRBJ1-2 | TRBV7-9 | -
ASSDGLAASTDTQY | TRBJ2-3 | TRBV10-2 | -
ASSLETGTYEQY | TRBJ2-7 | TRBV7-2 | TRBD1
ASSTGGRNTEAF | TRBJ1-1 | TRBV9 | TRBD1
ASSRTGNQETQY | TRBJ2-5 | TRBV18 | TRBD1
ASSLHWGQGNQPQH | TRBJ1-5 | TRBV7-2 | -
ATSRESGFAPQH | TRBJ1-5 | TRBV15 | -
AISVGGANSYNSPLH | TRBJ1-6 | TRBV10-3 | -
ASTPMASGGRQY | TRBJ2-7 | TRBV6-1 | TRBD2
ASSHDLVSSYNEQF | TRBJ2-1 | TRBV4-1 | -
ASSPPKGQTAYEQY | TRBJ2-7 | TRBV27 | TRBD1
ASSLVNGDNEQF | TRBJ2-1 | TRBV11-3 | -
ASSDRGRVENIQY | TRBJ2-4 | TRBV7-9 | TRBD1
ASSQVSSSYNEQF | TRBJ2-1 | TRBV5-1 | -
ASRDSPISEKLF | TRBJ1-4 | TRBV19 | -
ASSYSQASYEQY | TRBJ2-7 | TRBV6-5 | -
SVEAPGQSTYNEQF | TRBJ2-1 | TRBV29-1 | -
ASSATGPDQPQH | TRBJ1-5 | TRBV18 | -
ASSWTGLAAYEQY | TRBJ2-7 | TRBV5-1 | TRBD2
ASSEGGGQNEKLF | TRBJ1-4 | TRBV6-1 | -
ASTGAIGSPLH | TRBJ1-6 | TRBV6-5 | -
ASSGTLAGGAGELF | TRBJ2-2 | TRBV5-1 | TRBD2
ATSPSGGDAYNEQF | TRBJ2-1 | TRBV15 | TRBD2
ASSPDRAVEQY | TRBJ2-7 | TRBV7-9 | TRBD1
AINSDLYEQY | TRBJ2-7 | TRBV10-3 | -
ASSGTRARNSPLH | TRBJ1-6 | TRBV6-1 | -
ASSGTGNQPQH | TRBJ1-5 | TRBV19 | TRBD1
ASSYSVVLATDTQY | TRBJ2-3 | TRBV6-6 | -
ASSRGQGRNYGYT | TRBJ1-2 | TRBV27 | TRBD1
ASSGLAELIGTQY | TRBJ2-5 | TRBV10-1 | TRBD2